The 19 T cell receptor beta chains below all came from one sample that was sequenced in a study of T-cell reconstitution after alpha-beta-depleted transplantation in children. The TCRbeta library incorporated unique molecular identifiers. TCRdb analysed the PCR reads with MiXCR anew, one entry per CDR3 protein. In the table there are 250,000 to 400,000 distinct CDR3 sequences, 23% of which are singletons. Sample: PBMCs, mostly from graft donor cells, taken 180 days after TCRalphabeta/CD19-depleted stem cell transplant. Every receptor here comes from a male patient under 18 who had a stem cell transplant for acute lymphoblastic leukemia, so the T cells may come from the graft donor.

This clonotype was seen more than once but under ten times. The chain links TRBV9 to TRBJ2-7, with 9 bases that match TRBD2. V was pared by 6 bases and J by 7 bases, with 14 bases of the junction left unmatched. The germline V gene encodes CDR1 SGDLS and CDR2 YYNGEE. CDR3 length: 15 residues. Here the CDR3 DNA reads TGTGCCAGCACCCGATCGCGGGAGGGCCTGAGGGAGCAGTACTTC. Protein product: CASTRSREGLREQYF.

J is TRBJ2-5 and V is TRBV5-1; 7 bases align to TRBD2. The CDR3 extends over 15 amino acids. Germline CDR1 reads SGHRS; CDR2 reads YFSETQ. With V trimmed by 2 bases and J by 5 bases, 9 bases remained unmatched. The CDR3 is CASSFGGNPRETQYF. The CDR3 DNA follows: TGCGCCAGCAGCTTCGGGGGGAACCCCCGCGAGACCCAGTACTTC. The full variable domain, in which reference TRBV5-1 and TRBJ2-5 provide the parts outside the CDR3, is KAGVTQTPRYLIKTRGQQVTLSCSPISGHRSVSWYQQTPGQGLQFLFEYFSETQRNKGNFPGRFSGRQFSNSRSEMNVSTLELGDSALYLCASSFGGNPRETQYFGPGTRLLVL.

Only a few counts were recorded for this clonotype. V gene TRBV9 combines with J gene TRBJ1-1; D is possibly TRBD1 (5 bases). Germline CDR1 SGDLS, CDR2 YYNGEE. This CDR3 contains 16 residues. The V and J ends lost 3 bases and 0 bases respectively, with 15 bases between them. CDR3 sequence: CASSGTSGTVNTEAFF. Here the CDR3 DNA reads TGTGCCAGCAGCGGAACATCCGGGACGGTGAACACTGAAGCTTTCTTT.

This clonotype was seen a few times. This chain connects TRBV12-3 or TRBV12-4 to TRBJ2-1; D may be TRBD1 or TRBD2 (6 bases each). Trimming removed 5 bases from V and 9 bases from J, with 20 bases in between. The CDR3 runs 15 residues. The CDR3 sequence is CASSLSGGGSREQFF. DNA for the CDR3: TGTGCCAGCAGTCTTAGCGGAGGGGGTAGCCGTGAGCAGTTCTTC.

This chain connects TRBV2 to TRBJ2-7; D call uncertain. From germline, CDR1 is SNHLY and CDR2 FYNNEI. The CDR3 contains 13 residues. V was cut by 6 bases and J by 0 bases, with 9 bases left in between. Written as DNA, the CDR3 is TGTGCCAGCAGCGAAATTAACTCCTACGAGCAGTACTTC. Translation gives CASSEINSYEQYF.

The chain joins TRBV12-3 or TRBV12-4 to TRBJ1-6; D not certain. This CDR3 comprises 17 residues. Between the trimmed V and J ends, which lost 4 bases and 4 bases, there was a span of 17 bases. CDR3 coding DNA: TGTGCCAGCAGTTATGAAGGTCAGAACGTTTATAATTCACCCCTCCACTTT. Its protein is CASSYEGQNVYNSPLHF.

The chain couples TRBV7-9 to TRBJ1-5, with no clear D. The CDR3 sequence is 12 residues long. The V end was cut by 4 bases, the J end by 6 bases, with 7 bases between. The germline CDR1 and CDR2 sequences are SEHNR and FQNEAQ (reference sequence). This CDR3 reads CASSSLGQPQHF. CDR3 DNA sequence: TGTGCCAGCAGCTCCCTGGGTCAGCCCCAGCATTTT.

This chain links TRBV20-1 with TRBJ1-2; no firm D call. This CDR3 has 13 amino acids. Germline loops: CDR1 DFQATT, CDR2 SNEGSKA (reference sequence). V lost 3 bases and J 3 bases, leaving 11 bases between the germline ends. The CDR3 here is CSASLPGDYGYTF. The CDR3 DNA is TGCAGTGCTAGTCTCCCCGGGGACTATGGCTACACCTTC.

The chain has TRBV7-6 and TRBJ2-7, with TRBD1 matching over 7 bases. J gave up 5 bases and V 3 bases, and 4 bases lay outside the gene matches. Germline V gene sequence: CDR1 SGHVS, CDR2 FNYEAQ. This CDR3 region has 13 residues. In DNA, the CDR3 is TGTGCCAGCAGCTTGACAGGGAATCACGAGCAGTACTTC. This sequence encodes CASSLTGNHEQYF.

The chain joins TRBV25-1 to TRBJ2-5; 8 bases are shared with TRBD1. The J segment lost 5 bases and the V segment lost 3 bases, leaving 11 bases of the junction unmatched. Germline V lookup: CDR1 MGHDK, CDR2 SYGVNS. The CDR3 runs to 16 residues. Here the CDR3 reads CASSEVGRGRGETQYF. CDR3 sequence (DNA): TGTGCCAGCAGTGAGGTCGGCAGGGGGCGCGGGGAGACCCAGTACTTC.

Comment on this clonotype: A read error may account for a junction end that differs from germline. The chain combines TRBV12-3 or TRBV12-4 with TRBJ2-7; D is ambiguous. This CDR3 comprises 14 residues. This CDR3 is CASSLAPGVYEQYF. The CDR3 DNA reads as TGTGCCAGCAGCTTAGCCCCGGGCGTCTACGAGCAGTACTTC.

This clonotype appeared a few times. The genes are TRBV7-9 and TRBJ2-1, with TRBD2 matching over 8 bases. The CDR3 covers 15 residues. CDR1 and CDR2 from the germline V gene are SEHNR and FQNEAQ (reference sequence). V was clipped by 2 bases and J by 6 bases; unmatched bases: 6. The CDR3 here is CASSLPSGSFNEQFF. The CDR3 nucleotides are TGTGCCAGCAGCTTACCTAGCGGGTCTTTCAATGAGCAGTTCTTC.

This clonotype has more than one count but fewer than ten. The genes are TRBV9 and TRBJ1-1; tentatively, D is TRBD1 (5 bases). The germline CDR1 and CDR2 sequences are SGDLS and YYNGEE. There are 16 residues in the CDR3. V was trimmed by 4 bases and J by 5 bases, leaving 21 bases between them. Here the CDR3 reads CASSFHEGQMGTEAFF. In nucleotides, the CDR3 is TGTGCCAGCAGCTTCCACGAGGGGCAAATGGGGACTGAAGCTTTCTTT.

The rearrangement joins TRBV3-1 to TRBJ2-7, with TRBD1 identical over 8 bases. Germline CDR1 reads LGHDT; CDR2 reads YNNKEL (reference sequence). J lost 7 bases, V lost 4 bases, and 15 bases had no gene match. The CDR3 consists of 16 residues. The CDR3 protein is CASSPGLGTGPWEQYF. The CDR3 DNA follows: TGTGCCAGCAGCCCCGGGCTTGGGACAGGCCCTTGGGAGCAGTACTTC.

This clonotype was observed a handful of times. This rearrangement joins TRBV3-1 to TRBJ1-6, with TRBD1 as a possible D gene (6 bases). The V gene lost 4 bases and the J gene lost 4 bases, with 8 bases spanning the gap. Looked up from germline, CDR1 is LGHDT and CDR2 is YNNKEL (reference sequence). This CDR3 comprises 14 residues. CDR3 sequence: CASSPQGYNSPLHF. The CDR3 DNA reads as TGTGCCAGCAGCCCACAGGGTTATAATTCACCCCTCCACTTT.

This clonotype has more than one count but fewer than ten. The CDR3 protein is CASSSRTGSNEKLFF. DNA for the CDR3: TGTGCCAGCAGTTCGCGGACAGGGTCGAACGAAAAACTGTTTTTT. The V and J genes are TRBV12-3 or TRBV12-4 and TRBJ1-4; TRBD1 matches at 8 bases. The V and J ends lost 4 bases and 8 bases, in that order; junction bases with no gene match: 9. This CDR3 contains 15 residues.

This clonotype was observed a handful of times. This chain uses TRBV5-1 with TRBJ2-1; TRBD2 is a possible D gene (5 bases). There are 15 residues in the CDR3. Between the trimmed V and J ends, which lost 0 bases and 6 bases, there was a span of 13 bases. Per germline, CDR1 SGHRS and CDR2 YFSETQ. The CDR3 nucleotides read TGCGCCAGCAGCTTGGGGACTGCTAACATCAATGAGCAGTTCTTC. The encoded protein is CASSLGTANINEQFF.

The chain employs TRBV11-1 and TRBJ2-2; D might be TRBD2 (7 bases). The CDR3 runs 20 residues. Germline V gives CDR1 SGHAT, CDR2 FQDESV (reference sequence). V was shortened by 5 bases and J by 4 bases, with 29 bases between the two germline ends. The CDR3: CASSLPEGGRKVSLTGELFF. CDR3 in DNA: TGTGCCAGCAGCCTCCCGGAGGGGGGGCGGAAAGTCTCTCTCACCGGGGAGCTGTTTTTT.

The CDR3 reads CASRGLAVPYEQYF. In DNA form, the CDR3 reads TGTGCCAGCAGGGGACTAGCTGTTCCCTACGAGCAGTACTTC. This chain joins TRBV2 and TRBJ2-7; 9 nucleotides line up with TRBD2. Unmatched junction bases numbered 5, after V lost 6 bases and J lost 2 bases. The germline V gene encodes CDR1 SNHLY and CDR2 FYNNEI. The CDR3 contains 14 residues.